The 17 T cell receptor beta chains below all came from one sample that was sequenced in a study of T cells and copy number aberrations in small-cell lung cancer. TCRdb's copy holds only in-frame clones and misses some; the assay was immunoSEQ multiplex PCR. The sample has about 390 clones; approximately 80% are singletons. The sequencing sample was made of tumor tissue. Receptors originate from a woman in her seventies with small cell lung cancer.

The chain recombines TRBV6-1 with TRBJ1-1; D is unresolved. V was shortened by 8 bases and J by 0 bases, with 13 bases between the two germline ends. This CDR3 is built from 14 residues. Germline V lookup: CDR1 MNHNS, CDR2 SASEGT. CDR3 in amino acids: CASGYLGVNTEAFF. The CDR3 nucleotides read TGTGCCAGCGGGTATTTAGGTGTGAACACTGAAGCTTTCTTT.

This chain uses TRBV11-2 with TRBJ2-7, with D perhaps assigned TRBD1 or TRBD2 (5 bases each). Germline V gives CDR1 SGHAT, CDR2 FQNNGV. The CDR3 consists of 15 residues. Trimming pared 5 bases from V and 2 bases from J, leaving 16 bases between. The CDR3 is CASSLSGTETYEQYF. CDR3 DNA sequence: TGTGCCAGCAGCCTTTCGGGGACCGAGACCTACGAGCAGTACTTC.

In this sample, this clone turned up a few times. The chain has TRBV29-1 and TRBJ2-3, with 7 bases fitting TRBD1. CDR1 and CDR2 (germline): SQVTM, ANQGSEA. The CDR3 consists of 13 residues. J gave up 4 bases and V 3 bases, and 4 bases lay outside the gene matches. The chain's CDR3 is CSVDSTGADTQYF. In DNA form, the CDR3 reads TGCAGCGTTGATAGTACAGGGGCAGATACGCAGTATTTT.

In nucleotides, the CDR3 is TGCAGCGTTGAAGGGGCTAGCGGGATCTCCTACAATGAGCAGTTCTTC. Protein sequence: CSVEGASGISYNEQFF. The gene calls are TRBV29-1 and TRBJ2-1; 9 bases fit TRBD2. The junction had 4 bases not matched to a gene; V was cut back by 1 base and J by 0 bases. The CDR3 length is 16 residues. Germline assignment: CDR1 SQVTM and CDR2 ANQGSEA.

The chain links TRBV4-2 to TRBJ2-7; no firm D call. The CDR3 contains 14 residues. Trimming pared 0 bases from V and 3 bases from J, leaving 9 bases between. Germline assignment: CDR1 LGHNA and CDR2 YNFKEQ. CDR3 DNA: TGTGCCAGCAGCCAAGATCTAGTCGGCTACGAGCAGTACTTC. Translating it yields CASSQDLVGYEQYF.

The chain joins TRBV19 to TRBJ1-5; weak D call: TRBD1 (6 bases). The CDR3 consists of 17 residues. Germline V gene lookup returns CDR1 LNHDA and CDR2 SQIVND (reference sequence). The V end lost 6 bases, the J end lost 0 bases, and 18 bases lay between the germline ends. In nucleotides, the CDR3 is TGTGCCAGTAGCACTGAGATCGAGGGGGTTAGCAATCAGCCCCAGCATTTT. Protein sequence: CASSTEIEGVSNQPQHF.

In its sample, this clone was seen a few times. The rearrangement uses TRBV7-3 and TRBJ2-1, with D perhaps TRBD2 (5 bases). The CDR3 loop spans 15 amino acids. Germline values: CDR1 SGHTA, CDR2 FQGTGA. The V and J ends lost 2 bases and 0 bases respectively, with 8 bases between them. DNA of the CDR3: TGTGCCAGCAGCTTATTGGGGAGCTCCTACAATGAGCAGTTCTTC. It translates to CASSLLGSSYNEQFF.

J is TRBJ2-2 and V is TRBV7-3, with 7 nucleotides matching TRBD2. V was pared by 4 bases and J by 6 bases, with 8 bases of the junction left unmatched. Germline V gene sequence: CDR1 SGHTA, CDR2 FQGTGA. The CDR3 is made up of 15 amino acids. The CDR3 region is CASSSTRAGAGELFF. The DNA for the CDR3 is TGTGCCAGCAGCTCCACCAGGGCGGGAGCCGGGGAGCTGTTTTTT.

To note about this clone: This CDR3 fails to terminate in the conserved phenylalanine or tryptophan, so it likely reflects a read error. At the DNA level, this CDR3 is encoded by other sequences in the same sample as well. The chain has TRBV18 and TRBJ1-4; TRBD1 matches 7 bases. From germline, CDR1 is KGHSH and CDR2 LQKENI. This CDR3 has 13 residues. The V and J ends lost 6 bases and 5 bases, in that order; junction bases with no gene match: 3. This CDR3 is CASSLGGNEKLFC. The CDR3 coding sequence is TGTGCCAGCTCTCTAGGGGGCAATGAAAAACTGTTTTGT.

The CDR3 DNA follows: TGTGCCAGCTCAGAGCGTCCCAACCGGTCTGGGGCCAACGTCCTGACTTTC. Translating it yields CASSERPNRSGANVLTF. V gene TRBV18 combines with J gene TRBJ2-6; D is uncertain. Trimming took 5 bases from V and 1 from J, leaving 15 bases between them. Per the germline V gene, CDR1 is KGHSH and CDR2 is LQKENI. This CDR3 contains 17 residues.

The chain uses TRBV5-5 and TRBJ2-3; 11 nucleotides align to TRBD2. Germline values: CDR1 SGHKS, CDR2 YYEKEE (reference sequence). This CDR3 has 16 residues. V shed 4 bases and J 4 bases; nucleotides not matched to a gene: 8. CDR3 sequence: CASSGKTSGIADTQYF. CDR3 coding DNA: TGTGCCAGCAGCGGGAAGACTAGCGGGATAGCAGATACGCAGTATTTT.

This clone was observed a handful of times. This chain joins TRBV5-1 and TRBJ2-1; no firm D call. This CDR3 is 15 amino acids long. Germline lookup yields CDR1 SGHRS and CDR2 YFSETQ. Trimming cost V 0 bases and J 6 bases, with 13 bases left between them. The CDR3 DNA sequence: TGCGCCAGCAGCTTGGCTCGTGCGCTTTCCAATGAGCAGTTCTTC. Encoded protein: CASSLARALSNEQFF.

The chain combines TRBV30 with TRBJ2-7; no clear D. Trimming pared 0 bases from V and 4 bases from J, leaving 7 bases between. The germline V gene has CDR1 GTSNPN and CDR2 SVGIG (reference sequence). The CDR3 runs 12 residues. CDR3 in amino acids: CAWSVSLYEQYF. The CDR3 coding sequence is TGTGCCTGGAGTGTAAGTCTGTACGAGCAGTACTTC.

J is TRBJ2-2 and V is TRBV11-2, with no clear D. The CDR3 has 15 residues. Between the trimmed V and J ends, which lost 0 bases and 1 base, there was a span of 6 bases. Germline V gene sequence: CDR1 SGHAT, CDR2 FQNNGV. The CDR3 DNA follows: TGTGCCAGCAGCTTAGAATCCGTGAACACCGGGGAGCTGTTTTTT. Translated: CASSLESVNTGELFF.

V and J are TRBV27 and TRBJ2-5; D is uncertain. V shed 5 bases and J shed 2 bases, with 15 bases lying between them. CDR3 length: 15 residues. CDR1 and CDR2 (germline): MNHEY, SMNVEV (reference sequence). The CDR3 DNA reads TGTGCCAGCAGTCTAACCCGGTCACGGCAAGAGACCCAGTACTTC. Its protein is CASSLTRSRQETQYF.

The chain is built from TRBV6-5 and TRBJ2-7, with a tentative D call TRBD2 (5 bases). With 5 bases removed from V and 6 bases from J, the gap between germline ends came to 17 bases. CDR1 and CDR2 (germline): MNHEY, SVGAGI. CDR3 length: 14 residues. CDR3 amino acids: CASSATRTLGEQYF. CDR3 DNA sequence: TGTGCCAGCAGTGCTACTAGGACTCTCGGCGAGCAGTACTTC.

The chain joins TRBV5-1 to TRBJ2-1; 12 bases align to TRBD2. The germline CDR1 and CDR2 sequences are SGHRS and YFSETQ. The CDR3 is 15 residues long. Germline trimming cut 4 bases from V and 9 bases from J; bases unmatched to any gene: 8. The CDR3 nucleotides read TGCGCCAGCAGCCTAGGACTAGCGGGAATTCTTGAGCAGTTCTTC. Its translation is CASSLGLAGILEQFF.